The 19 T cell receptor beta chains in this list originate from one sample, sequenced in a study of blood T cell repertoires in COVID-19. Repertoires were generated with immunoSEQ multiplex PCR, while TCRdb's copy carries only in-frame clones and drops some. The sample lists approximately 90,000 clones; roughly 84% were seen once. Sample: peripheral blood. The receptor set was obtained from a woman aged 80 or over with active or convalescent COVID-19.

This chain joins TRBV5-6 and TRBJ2-7; TRBD1 aligns across 7 bases. The germline CDR1 and CDR2 sequences are SGHDT and YYEEEE. The CDR3 extends over 15 amino acids. V shed 1 base and J 3 bases; nucleotides not matched to a gene: 7. DNA of the CDR3: TGTGCCAGCAGCTTGTGGGGACAGATCGTCTACGAGCAGTACTTC. It is translated as CASSLWGQIVYEQYF. The full variable domain, with the rest looked up from reference TRBV5-6 and TRBJ2-7, is DAGVTQSPTHLIKTRGQQVTLRCSPKSGHDTVSWYQQALGQGPQFIFQYYEEEERQRGNFPDRFSGHQFPNYSSELNVNALLLGDSALYLCASSLWGQIVYEQYFGPGTRLTVT.

The rearrangement uses TRBV19 and TRBJ1-1, with D perhaps matching TRBD1 (5 bases). Trimming took off 7 bases at V and 4 bases at J, with 13 bases between the two ends. CDR1 LNHDA and CDR2 SQIVND come from the germline V gene (reference sequence). This CDR3 is built from 13 residues. CDR3 DNA sequence: TGTGCCAGTATGGTTGCCCAGGGCACTGAAGCTTTCTTT. Protein: CASMVAQGTEAFF.

J is TRBJ2-1 and V is TRBV5-4; TRBD2 matches 13 bases. Germline loops: CDR1 SGHNT, CDR2 YYREEE (reference sequence). V lost 4 bases to trimming and J lost 9 bases; unmatched junction nucleotides: 10. CDR3 size: 16 residues. CDR3 DNA sequence: TGTGCCAGCAGCCCTAGACTAGCGGGGGGCTCAACTGAGCAGTTCTTC. It is translated as CASSPRLAGGSTEQFF. Using reference TRBV5-4 and TRBJ2-1 for the parts outside the CDR3, the full variable domain is ETGVTQSPTHLIKTRGQQVTLRCSSQSGHNTVSWYQQALGQGPQFIFQYYREEENGRGNFPPRFSGLQFPNYSSELNVNALELDDSALYLCASSPRLAGGSTEQFFGPGTRLTVL.

The chain links TRBV4-2 to TRBJ2-7; 13 nucleotides match TRBD2. With V trimmed by 4 bases and J by 9 bases, 6 bases remained unmatched. The CDR3 runs to 14 residues. The germline V gene has CDR1 LGHNA and CDR2 YNFKEQ. CDR3 bases: TGTGCCAGCAGCCGAGGACTAGCGGGAGTCGGGCAGTACTTC. Translation gives CASSRGLAGVGQYF.

The chain links TRBV20-1 to TRBJ1-1; 7 bases map to TRBD1. Germline-derived CDR1 and CDR2 are DFQATT and SNEGSKA (reference sequence). V shed 3 bases and J 3 bases; nucleotides not matched to a gene: 4. The CDR3 loop spans 13 amino acids. CDR3 in amino acids: CSASMQGDTEAFF. The CDR3 DNA follows: TGCAGTGCTAGTATGCAGGGGGACACTGAAGCTTTCTTT.

The gene calls are TRBV5-1 and TRBJ1-5, with 7 bases lining up with TRBD1. The CDR3 runs to 14 residues. Per germline, CDR1 SGHRS and CDR2 YFSETQ. V was pared by 5 bases and J by 6 bases, with 8 bases of the junction left unmatched. This chain's CDR3 is CASSSAGGSQPQHF. For the CDR3, the DNA is TGCGCCAGCAGTTCGGCAGGGGGATCTCAGCCCCAGCATTTT.

As for this clone: A junction boundary mismatches the germline segment, possibly from a read error. The same CDR3 can be traced to other DNA sequences in this sample. V is TRBV5-1 and J is TRBJ1-1, with 10 positions matching TRBD1. CDR1 is SGHRS and CDR2 is YFSETQ in the germline V gene. The CDR3 covers 15 residues. The CDR3: CASSLGGQGDTEAFF. CDR3 in DNA: TGCGCCAGCAGCTTGGGAGGACAGGGGGACACCGAAGCTTTCTTT.

This chain connects TRBV19 to TRBJ1-4; 9 nucleotides line up with TRBD1. Germline CDR1 LNHDA, CDR2 SQIVND (reference sequence). J lost 7 bases, V lost 3 bases, and 3 bases had no gene match. The CDR3 is made up of 14 amino acids. The CDR3, as DNA: TGTGCCAGTAGTATCGGGACAGGGAGTGAAAAACTGTTTTTT. The encoded protein is CASSIGTGSEKLFF.

The chain recombines TRBV28 with TRBJ2-3; a weak D match, TRBD1 (5 bases). CDR3 size: 15 residues. Germline-derived CDR1 and CDR2 are MDHEN and SYDVKM. V gave up 5 bases and J gave up 4 bases, with 16 bases separating them. The CDR3 region has the DNA TGTGCCAGCAGTGTGGTCAGGGCGCTCCCAGATACGCAGTATTTT. Translating it yields CASSVVRALPDTQYF. The variable domain in full, completed from reference TRBV28 and TRBJ2-3, reads DVKVTQSSRYLVKRTGEKVFLECVQDMDHENMFWYRQDPGLGLRLIYFSYDVKMKEKGDIPEGYSVSREKKERFSLILESASTNQTSMYLCASSVVRALPDTQYFGPGTRLTVL.

J is TRBJ2-1 and V is TRBV11-2, with a weak D call TRBD2 (6 bases). In germline, CDR1 is SGHAT, CDR2 FQNNGV. The V end was cut by 3 bases, the J end by 8 bases, with 14 bases between. The CDR3 is made up of 14 amino acids. CDR3 coding DNA: TGTGCCAGCAGCTTTACCACTAGCATCGATGAGCAGTTCTTC. Its protein product is CASSFTTSIDEQFF.

The CDR3 region is CASSESYGSGQPQHF. CDR3 DNA: TGTGCCAGCAGTGAATCCTATGGGTCGGGTCAGCCCCAGCATTTT. This chain uses TRBV25-1 with TRBJ1-5, with D hard to call. Deletions cut 1 base from V and 6 bases from J, with 13 bases between. Germline V gene sequence: CDR1 MGHDK, CDR2 SYGVNS. The CDR3 has 15 amino acids.

The CDR3 here is CASSYRDSYGYTF. In nucleotides, the CDR3 is TGTGCCAGCAGTTACAGGGACAGTTACGGCTACACCTTC. The chain combines TRBV6-5 with TRBJ1-2; TRBD1 matches 7 bases. The CDR3 is 13 residues long. The trim removed 2 bases at V and 8 bases at J, leaving 5 bases unmatched. Germline V CDR1 and CDR2: MNHEY, SVGAGI.

As DNA, the CDR3 is TGTGCCAGCAGTCGACAGGGGGATGGCTACACCTTC. Its protein product is CASSRQGDGYTF. This sequence joins TRBV6-5 and TRBJ1-2; 9 bases line up with TRBD1. The junction had 1 base not matched to a gene; V was cut back by 5 bases and J by 6 bases. Germline-derived CDR1 and CDR2 are MNHEY and SVGAGI. The CDR3 spans 12 residues.

CDR3 sequence: CASSLMGGRNEQFF. The CDR3, as DNA: TGTGCCAGCAGCTTGATGGGAGGGCGGAATGAGCAGTTCTTC. The V and J genes are TRBV5-4 and TRBJ2-1, with 7 bases matching TRBD2. There are 14 residues in the CDR3. The V and J ends lost 1 base and 7 bases, in that order; junction bases with no gene match: 5. From germline, CDR1 is SGHNT and CDR2 YYREEE (reference sequence).

This clone was recorded once. The chain recombines TRBV3-1 (or the pseudogene TRBV3-2) with TRBJ2-1, with 7 bases lining up with TRBD2. V trimming: 4 bases; J trimming: 6 bases; junction bases outside the gene matches: 9. Germline V gene sequence: CDR1 LGHDT, CDR2 YNNKEL (reference sequence). The CDR3 has 15 residues. In nucleotides, the CDR3 is TGTGCCAGCAGCCGTCCAGCGGGACGTATCAATGAGCAGTTCTTC. Its protein product is CASSRPAGRINEQFF.

CDR3 region: CASSELSSAAGELFF. CDR3 DNA sequence: TGCGCCAGCAGTGAGTTGTCTAGCGCGGCCGGGGAGCTGTTTTTT. This chain joins TRBV10-1 and TRBJ2-2; TRBD2 is a possible D gene (6 bases). The CDR3 is made up of 15 amino acids. Germline assignment: CDR1 WNHNN and CDR2 SYGVQD (reference sequence). V was shortened by 1 base and J by 6 bases, with 12 bases between the two germline ends.

The V gene is TRBV6-5, the J gene TRBJ2-7; 7 nucleotides agree with TRBD2. The CDR3 length is 14 residues. V gave up 4 bases and J gave up 0 bases; unmatched junction bases: 3. Germline CDR1 reads MNHEY; CDR2 reads SVGAGI. In nucleotides, the CDR3 is TGTGCCAGCAGTTCTAGCGGCAGCTCCTACGAGCAGTACTTC. Protein product: CASSSSGSSYEQYF.

The rearrangement uses TRBV10-3 and TRBJ1-2; TRBD1 matches 12 bases. Germline-derived CDR1 and CDR2 are ENHRY and SYGVKD. The V segment lost 8 bases and the J segment 4 bases; nucleotides outside the gene matches: 2. The length of the CDR3 is 13 residues. Here the CDR3 reads CAIGTGGSYGYTF. The CDR3, as DNA: TGTGCCATCGGGACAGGGGGCAGCTATGGCTACACCTTC.

This clone was counted only a few times. The V and J genes are TRBV5-6 and TRBJ2-2; perhaps TRBD2 as D (7 bases). V was shortened by 8 bases and J by 4 bases, with 24 bases between the two germline ends. Germline loops: CDR1 SGHDT, CDR2 YYEEEE. The CDR3 covers 17 residues. The CDR3 nucleotides are TGTGCCAGTAGCCCGCTGGGGCGGGGGCCGACCACCGGGGAGCTGTTTTTT. Protein: CASSPLGRGPTTGELFF.